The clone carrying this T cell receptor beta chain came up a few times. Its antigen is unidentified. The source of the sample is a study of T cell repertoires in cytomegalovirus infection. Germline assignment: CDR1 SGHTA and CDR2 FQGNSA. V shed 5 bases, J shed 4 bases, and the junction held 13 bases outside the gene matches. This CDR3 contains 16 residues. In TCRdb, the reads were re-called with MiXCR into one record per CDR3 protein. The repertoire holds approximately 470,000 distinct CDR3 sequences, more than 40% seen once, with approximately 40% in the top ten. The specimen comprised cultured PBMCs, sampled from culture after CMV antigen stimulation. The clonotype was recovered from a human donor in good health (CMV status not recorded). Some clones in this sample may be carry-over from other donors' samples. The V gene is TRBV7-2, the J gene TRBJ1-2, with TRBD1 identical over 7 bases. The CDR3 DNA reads TGTGCCAGCAGCAGGTCGGGACAGCTCTCCTTCTATGGCTACACCTTC. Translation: CASSRSGQLSFYGYTF.